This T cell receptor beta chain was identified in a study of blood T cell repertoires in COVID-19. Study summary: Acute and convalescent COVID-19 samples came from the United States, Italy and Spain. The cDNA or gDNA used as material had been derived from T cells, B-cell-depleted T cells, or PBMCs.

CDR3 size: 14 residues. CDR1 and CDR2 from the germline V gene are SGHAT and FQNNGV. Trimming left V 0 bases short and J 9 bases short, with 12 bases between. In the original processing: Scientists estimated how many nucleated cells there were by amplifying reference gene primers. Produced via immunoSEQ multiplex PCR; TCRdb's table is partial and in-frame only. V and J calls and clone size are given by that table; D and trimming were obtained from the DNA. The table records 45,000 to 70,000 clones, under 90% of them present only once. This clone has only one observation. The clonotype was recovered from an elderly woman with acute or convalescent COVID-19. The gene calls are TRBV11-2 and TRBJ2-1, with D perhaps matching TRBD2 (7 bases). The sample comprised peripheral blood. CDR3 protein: CASSLEGGLGEQFF. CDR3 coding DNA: TGTGCCAGCAGCTTAGAGGGGGGGCTGGGTGAGCAGTTCTTC.